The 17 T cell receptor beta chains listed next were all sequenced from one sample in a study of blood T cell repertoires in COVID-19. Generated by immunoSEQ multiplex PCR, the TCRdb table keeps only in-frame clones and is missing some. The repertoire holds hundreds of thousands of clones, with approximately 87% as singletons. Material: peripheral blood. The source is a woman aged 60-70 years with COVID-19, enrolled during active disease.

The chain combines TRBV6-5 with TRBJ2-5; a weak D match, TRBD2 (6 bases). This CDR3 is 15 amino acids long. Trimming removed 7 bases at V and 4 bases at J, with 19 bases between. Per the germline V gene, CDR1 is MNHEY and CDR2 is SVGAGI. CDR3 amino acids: CASTSGGDRAETQYF. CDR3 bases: TGTGCCAGCACCTCTGGAGGGGACCGGGCAGAGACCCAGTACTTC.

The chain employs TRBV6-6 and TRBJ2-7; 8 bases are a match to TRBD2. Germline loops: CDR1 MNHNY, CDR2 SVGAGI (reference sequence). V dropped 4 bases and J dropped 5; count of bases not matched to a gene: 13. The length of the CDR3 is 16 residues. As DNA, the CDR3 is TGTGCCAGCAGTTCCCCCCGGGGGGGTAATATCAACGAGCAGTACTTC. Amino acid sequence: CASSSPRGGNINEQYF.

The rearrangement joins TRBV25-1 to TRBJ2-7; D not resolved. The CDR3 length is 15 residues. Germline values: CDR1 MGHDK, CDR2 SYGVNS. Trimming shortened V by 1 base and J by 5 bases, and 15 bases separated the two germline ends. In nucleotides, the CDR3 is TGTGCCAGCAGTGAATCGGTCACCCACCCCGACGAGCAGTACTTC. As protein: CASSESVTHPDEQYF.

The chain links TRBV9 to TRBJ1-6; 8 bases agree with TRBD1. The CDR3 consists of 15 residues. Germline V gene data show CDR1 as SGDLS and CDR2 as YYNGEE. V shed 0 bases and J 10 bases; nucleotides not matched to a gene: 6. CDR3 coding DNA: TGTGCCAGCAGCGTAGGTGAGACAGGGGTCTCACCCCTCCACTTT. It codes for CASSVGETGVSPLHF.

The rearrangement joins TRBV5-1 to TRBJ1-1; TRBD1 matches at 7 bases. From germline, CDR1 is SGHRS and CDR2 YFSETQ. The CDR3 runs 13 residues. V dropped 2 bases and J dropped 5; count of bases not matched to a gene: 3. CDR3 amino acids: CASSFQGETEAFF. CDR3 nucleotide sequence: TGCGCCAGCAGCTTCCAGGGGGAAACTGAAGCTTTCTTT.

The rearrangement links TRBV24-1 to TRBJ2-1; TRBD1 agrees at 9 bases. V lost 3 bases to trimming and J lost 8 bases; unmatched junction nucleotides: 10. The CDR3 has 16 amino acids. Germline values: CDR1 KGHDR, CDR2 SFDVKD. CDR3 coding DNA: TGTGCCACCAGTGATCCTGGGACAGGGAGAGGCGATGAGCAGTTCTTC. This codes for CATSDPGTGRGDEQFF.

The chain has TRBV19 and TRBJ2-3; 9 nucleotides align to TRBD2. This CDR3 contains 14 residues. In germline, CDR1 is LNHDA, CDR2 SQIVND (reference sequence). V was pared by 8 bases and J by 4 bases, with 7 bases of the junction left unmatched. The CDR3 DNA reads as TGTGCCAGTTTAAGCGGGGGGAGTTCAGATACGCAGTATTTT. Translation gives CASLSGGSSDTQYF.

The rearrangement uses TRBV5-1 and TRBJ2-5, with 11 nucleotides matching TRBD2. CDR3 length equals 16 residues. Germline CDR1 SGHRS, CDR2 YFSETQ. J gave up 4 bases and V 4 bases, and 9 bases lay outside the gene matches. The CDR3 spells CASSVLSGGAAETQYF. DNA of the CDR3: TGCGCCAGCAGCGTACTTAGCGGGGGGGCGGCAGAGACCCAGTACTTC.

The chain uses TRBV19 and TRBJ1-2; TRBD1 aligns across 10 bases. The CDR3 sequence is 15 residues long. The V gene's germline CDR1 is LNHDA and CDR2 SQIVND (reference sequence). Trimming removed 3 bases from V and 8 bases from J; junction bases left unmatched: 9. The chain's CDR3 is CASSMVPGQGRGYTF. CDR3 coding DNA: TGTGCCAGTAGTATGGTTCCGGGACAGGGGAGAGGCTACACCTTC.

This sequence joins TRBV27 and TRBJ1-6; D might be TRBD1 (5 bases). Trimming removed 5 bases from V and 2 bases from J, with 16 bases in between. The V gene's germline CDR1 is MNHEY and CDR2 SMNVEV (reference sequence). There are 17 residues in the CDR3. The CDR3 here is CASSRTGASPYNSPLHF. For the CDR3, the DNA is TGTGCCAGCAGTCGAACAGGAGCTTCTCCCTATAATTCACCCCTCCACTTT.

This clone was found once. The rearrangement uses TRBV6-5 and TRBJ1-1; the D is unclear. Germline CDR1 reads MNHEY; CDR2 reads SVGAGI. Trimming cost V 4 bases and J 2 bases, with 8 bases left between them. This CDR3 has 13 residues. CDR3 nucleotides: TGTGCCAGCAGTTCAGACTATAACACTGAAGCTTTCTTT. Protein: CASSSDYNTEAFF.

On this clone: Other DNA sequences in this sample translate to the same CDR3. CDR3 protein: CASSRESSGNTIYF. For the CDR3, the DNA is TGTGCCAGCAGCAGGGAGAGCTCTGGAAACACCATATATTTT. V is TRBV7-9 and J is TRBJ1-3; D is unclear. The CDR3 totals 14 residues. CDR1 is SEHNR, CDR2 FQNEAQ, per germline (reference sequence). Trimming stripped 5 bases from V and 0 bases from J, with 8 bases between.

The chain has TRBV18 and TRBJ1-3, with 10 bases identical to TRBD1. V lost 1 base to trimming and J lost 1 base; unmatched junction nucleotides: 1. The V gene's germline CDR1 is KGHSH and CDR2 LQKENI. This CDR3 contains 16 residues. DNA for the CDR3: TGTGCCAGCTCACCACGACAGGGGGCTTCTGGAAACACCATATATTTT. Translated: CASSPRQGASGNTIYF.

CDR3: CAISVGTGSAYGYTF. The DNA of the CDR3 is TGTGCCATCAGTGTAGGGACAGGGAGCGCCTATGGCTACACCTTC. J is TRBJ1-2 and V is TRBV10-3, with 9 nucleotides matching TRBD1. J was trimmed by 4 bases and V by 4 bases; bases with no gene match: 7. Germline V gives CDR1 ENHRY, CDR2 SYGVKD. This CDR3 spans 15 amino acids.

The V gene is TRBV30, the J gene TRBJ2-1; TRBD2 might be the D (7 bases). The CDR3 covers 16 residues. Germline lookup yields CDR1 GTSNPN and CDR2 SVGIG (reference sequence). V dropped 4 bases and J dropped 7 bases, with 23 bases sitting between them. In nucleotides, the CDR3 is TGTGCCTGGACCTATCCTGGGGGGGCGAAAGTAAATGAGCAGTTCTTC. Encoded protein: CAWTYPGGAKVNEQFF.

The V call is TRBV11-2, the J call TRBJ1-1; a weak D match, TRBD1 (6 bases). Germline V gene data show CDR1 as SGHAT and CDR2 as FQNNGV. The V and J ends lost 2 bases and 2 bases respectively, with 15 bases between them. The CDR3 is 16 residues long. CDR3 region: CASSLYFGQRNTEAFF. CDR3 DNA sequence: TGTGCCAGCAGCTTATACTTCGGACAGAGAAACACTGAAGCTTTCTTT.

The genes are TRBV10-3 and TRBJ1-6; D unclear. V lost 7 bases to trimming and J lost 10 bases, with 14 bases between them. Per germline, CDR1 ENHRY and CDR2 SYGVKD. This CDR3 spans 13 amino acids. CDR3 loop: CAIKGGERSPLHF. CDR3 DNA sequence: TGTGCCATCAAGGGAGGTGAACGGTCACCCCTCCACTTT.